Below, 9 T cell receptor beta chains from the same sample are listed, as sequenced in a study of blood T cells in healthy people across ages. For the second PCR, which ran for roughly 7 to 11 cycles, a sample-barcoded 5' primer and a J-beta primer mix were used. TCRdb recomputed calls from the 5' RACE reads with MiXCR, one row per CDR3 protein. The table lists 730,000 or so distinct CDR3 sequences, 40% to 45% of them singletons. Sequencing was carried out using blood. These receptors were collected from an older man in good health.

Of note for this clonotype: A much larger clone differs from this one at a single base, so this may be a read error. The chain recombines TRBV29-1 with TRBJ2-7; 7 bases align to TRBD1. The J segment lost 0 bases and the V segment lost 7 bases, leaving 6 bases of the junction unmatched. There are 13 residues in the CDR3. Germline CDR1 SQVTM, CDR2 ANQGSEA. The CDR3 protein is CSAVDRSSYEQYF. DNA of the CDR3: TGCAGCGCCGTGGACAGGAGCTCCTACGAGCAGTACTTC.

The CDR3 DNA reads TGTGCCAGCATTAGGAGGACGGAAACCGGGACTAGCGGGGGGGACGAGCAGTACTTC. This encodes CASIRRTETGTSGGDEQYF. V usage is TRBV9 and J usage is TRBJ2-7; 16 positions match TRBD2. Losses at the gene ends were 6 bases for V and 5 bases for J; bases not matched to a gene: 17. The CDR3 length is 19 residues. The germline V gene has CDR1 SGDLS and CDR2 YYNGEE.

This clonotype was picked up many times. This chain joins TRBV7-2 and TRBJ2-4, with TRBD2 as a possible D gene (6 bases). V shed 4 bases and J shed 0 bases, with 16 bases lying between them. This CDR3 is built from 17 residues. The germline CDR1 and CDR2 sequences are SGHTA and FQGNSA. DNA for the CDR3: TGTGCCAGCAGCTCCCAGGGACTGTTACTAGCCAAAAACATTCAGTACTTC. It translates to CASSSQGLLLAKNIQYF.

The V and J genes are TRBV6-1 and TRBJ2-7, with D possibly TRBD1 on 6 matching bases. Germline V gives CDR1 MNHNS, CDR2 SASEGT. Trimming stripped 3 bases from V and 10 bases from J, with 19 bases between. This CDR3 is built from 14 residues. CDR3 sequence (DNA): TGTGCCAGCAGTGAGCTGCAGGGGAGAGAGGCCCAGTACTTC. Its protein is CASSELQGREAQYF.

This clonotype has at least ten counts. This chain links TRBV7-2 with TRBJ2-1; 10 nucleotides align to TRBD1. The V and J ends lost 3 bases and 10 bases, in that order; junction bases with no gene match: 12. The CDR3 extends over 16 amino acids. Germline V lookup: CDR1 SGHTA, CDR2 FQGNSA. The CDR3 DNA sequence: TGTGCCAGCAGCTTGAGGGGACAGGGGTCCCTTTTGGAGCAGTTCTTC. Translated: CASSLRGQGSLLEQFF.

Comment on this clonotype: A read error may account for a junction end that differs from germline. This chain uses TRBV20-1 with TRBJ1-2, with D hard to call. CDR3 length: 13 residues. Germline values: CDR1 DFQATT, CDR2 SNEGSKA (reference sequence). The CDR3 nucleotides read TGCAGTGCTAGAAGGGCCGGGTCCTATGACTACACCTTC. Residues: CSARRAGSYDYTF.

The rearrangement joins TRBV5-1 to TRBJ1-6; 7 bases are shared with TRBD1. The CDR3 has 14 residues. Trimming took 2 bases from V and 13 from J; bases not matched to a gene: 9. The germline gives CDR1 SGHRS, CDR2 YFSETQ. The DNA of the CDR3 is TGCGCCAGCAGCTTACGGACAGGTGAATCGCCCCTCCACTTT. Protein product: CASSLRTGESPLHF.

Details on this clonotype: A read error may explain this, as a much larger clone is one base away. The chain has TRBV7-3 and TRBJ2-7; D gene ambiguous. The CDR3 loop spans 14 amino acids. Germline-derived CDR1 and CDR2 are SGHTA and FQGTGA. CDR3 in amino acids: CTSSSGPRDYEQYF. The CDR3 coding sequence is TGTACCAGCAGCTCCGGCCCTAGGGACTACGAGCAGTACTTC.

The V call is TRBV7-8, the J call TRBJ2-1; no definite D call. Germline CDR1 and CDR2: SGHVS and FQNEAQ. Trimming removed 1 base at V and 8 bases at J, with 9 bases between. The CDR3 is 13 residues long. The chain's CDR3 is CASSLGVWDEQFF. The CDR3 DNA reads TGTGCCAGCAGCTTAGGTGTCTGGGATGAGCAGTTCTTC.